A selection of T cell receptor beta chains follows, all from one sample in a study of T-cell memory formation after mild COVID-19. TCRdb processed the 5' RACE reads anew with MiXCR; each CDR3 protein has one entry. The table has 300,000 to 400,000 distinct CDR3 sequences, 15% to 20% seen once. The specimen sequenced was PBMCs or a T cell subset sorted from them (not recorded which). These receptors originate from a man younger than 35 who had mild COVID-19 (a few samples of this study predate the infection). Cell type and time point are not known. Both conserved end residues are part of each CDR3. Each record gives: V gene, J gene, CDR3 protein.

TRBV12-3/TRBV12-4	TRBJ2-3	CASSLAGGQVDTQYF
TRBV12-3/TRBV12-4	TRBJ2-1	CASSPQGADNEQFF
TRBV5-1	TRBJ2-1	CASSLVRGASYNEQFF
TRBV6-2/TRBV6-3	TRBJ2-5	CASNHGGERQETQYF
TRBV20-1	TRBJ2-3	CSASLMGPAASTDTQYF
TRBV7-2	TRBJ1-1	CASSRDRNTEAFF
TRBV19	TRBJ1-6	CASSMRGTGATNSPLHF
TRBV20-1	TRBJ1-6	CSASPLNSPLHF
TRBV7-2	TRBJ1-2	CASRALTNYGYTF
TRBV10-3	TRBJ1-3	CAISDGQGGISGNTIYF
TRBV10-2	TRBJ2-1	CASSEGQGFWDEQFF
TRBV20-1	TRBJ2-7	CSASGLAGGPYEQYF
TRBV5-1	TRBJ2-1	CASSLASGGGPNEQFF
TRBV7-9	TRBJ2-4	CASSLGQNLAKNIQYF
TRBV27	TRBJ2-5	CASSRVASETQYF
TRBV18	TRBJ2-7	CASSPPYTSYEQYF
TRBV28	TRBJ2-1	CAISRGFRDEQFF
TRBV28	TRBJ2-4	CASSFWGGLAKNIQYF
TRBV12-3/TRBV12-4	TRBJ1-5	CASSLSPRDQPQHF
TRBV29-1	TRBJ2-1	CSVEDPLGTVYNEQFF
TRBV9	TRBJ2-3	CASSGGGFMSTQYF
TRBV5-1	TRBJ2-2	CASSLIGNTGELFF
TRBV11-2	TRBJ2-3	CASSLDMWGTLSTDTQYF
TRBV9	TRBJ1-2	CASSDGQGAKLHGYTF
TRBV4-2	TRBJ1-1	CASSQEVWETEAFF
TRBV12-3/TRBV12-4	TRBJ2-3	CASRRPGDTQYF
TRBV5-1	TRBJ2-1	CASSLVASGVQEQFF
TRBV7-7	TRBJ2-5	CASSSESVGRPRETQYF